The clone carrying this TCR beta chain was detected once. What it binds is not known. Trimming at V came to 2 bases and at J to 5 bases, leaving 7 bases not matched to a gene. The CDR3 is 15 residues long. The germline V gene has CDR1 SEHNR and CDR2 FQNEAQ (reference sequence). Measured with immunoSEQ multiplex PCR; TCRdb has only the in-frame clones, and not every one. The sample holds around 60,000 clones; about four fifths are singletons and the top ten take under 20%. The data stem from a study of identifying expanded T cells in peripheral blood. Overall study findings and caveats: Across healthy donors, higher total template counts meant significantly greater approximately two-week count variance. About 1.2 clones differed between technical replicates, versus 16.4 and 19 over time.

Collection occurred without any documented infections or immune events in donors. The gene calls are TRBV7-9 and TRBJ2-5; TRBD2 agrees at 8 bases. The sequence derives from a person between 18 and 75 years old in good health. Sequenced sample: blood. The CDR3 protein is CASSLTSGGSETQYF. The CDR3 bases are TGTGCCAGCAGCTTAACGAGCGGGGGATCGGAGACCCAGTACTTC.